The 21 T cell receptor beta chains reported below all come from one sample, sequenced in a study of Graves' ophthalmopathy and Graves' hyperthyroidism. The study amplified TCR beta CDR3 regions using RNA transcripts. The first-round RT-PCR employed HTBI primers together with the Qiagen OneStep RT-PCR kit. A multiplex PCR was then performed as the second round. TCRdb reprocessed the multiplex PCR reads with MiXCR, giving one entry per CDR3 protein. The repertoire holds a few hundred thousand distinct CDR3 sequences, with roughly 18% as singletons. Sequencing input: peripheral blood. Receptors were obtained from a woman between 18 and 30 years old with Graves' ophthalmopathy.

This clonotype was counted a few times. No conserved phenylalanine or tryptophan ends this CDR3, so it is likely a read error. The DNA is left out, because the CDR3 cannot be placed on it with certainty; the CDR3 is given as TCRdb lists it. The chain carries TRBV4-2 and TRBJ2-7; the D segment call TRBD1 is taken from the table without a DNA check. Germline CDR1 and CDR2: LGHNA and YNFKEQ. The CDR3 is 8 residues long, ends included. The CDR3 is CASSQVDR.

This clonotype has only a few counts. The V call is TRBV4-1, the J call TRBJ1-1; no clear D gene. The germline gives CDR1 MGHRA, CDR2 YSYEKL. With 0 bases removed from V and 2 bases from J, the gap between germline ends came to 10 bases. The CDR3 spans 15 residues. As DNA, the CDR3 is TGCGCCAGCAGCCAAGATATTACCTCCAACACTGAAGCTTTCTTT. It yields the protein CASSQDITSNTEAFF.

This clonotype was seen ten or more times. The chain carries TRBV30 and TRBJ2-5; 10 bases match TRBD2. V shed 3 bases and J 2 bases; nucleotides not matched to a gene: 6. Germline values: CDR1 GTSNPN, CDR2 SVGIG (reference sequence). The CDR3 is made up of 15 amino acids. The CDR3 region has the DNA TGTGCCTGGAGCGAGGGACTAGCGCTTCAAGAGACCCAGTACTTC. As protein: CAWSEGLALQETQYF.

This clonotype showed up many times. V and J are TRBV10-3 and TRBJ2-7, with D hard to call. The CDR3 extends over 13 amino acids. V shed 7 bases and J shed 2 bases, with 12 bases lying between them. CDR1 is ENHRY and CDR2 is SYGVKD in the germline V gene. The CDR3 DNA reads as TGTGCCATCACCCCGGACCCTACCTACGAGCAGTACTTC. The encoded protein is CAITPDPTYEQYF.

This sequence joins TRBV4-2 and TRBJ2-2, with 7 bases lining up with TRBD2. The V and J ends lost 0 bases and 2 bases, in that order; junction bases with no gene match: 6. This CDR3 has 17 residues. Germline CDR1 is LGHNA and CDR2 is YNFKEQ. The CDR3 sequence is CASSQEGLAANTGELFF. DNA of the CDR3: TGTGCCAGCAGCCAAGAGGGGCTAGCGGCAAACACCGGGGAGCTGTTTTTT.

Many counts were recorded for this clonotype. V gene TRBV9 combines with J gene TRBJ1-4; 10 nucleotides agree with TRBD1. There are 22 residues in the CDR3. The germline CDR1 and CDR2 sequences are SGDLS and YYNGEE. The V gene end was trimmed by 0 bases and the J gene end by 5 bases; junction bases not matched to a gene: 22. The CDR3 nucleotides read TGTGCCAGCAGCGTAGGACCTGGGACAGGGGCGGGCATACTAAAAGTGAATGAAAAACTGTTTTTT. Its translation is CASSVGPGTGAGILKVNEKLFF.

The table lists this clonotype with many counts. This rearrangement joins TRBV2 to TRBJ1-5; D call uncertain. The length of the CDR3 is 11 residues. Germline V CDR1 and CDR2: SNHLY, FYNNEI. Trimming took 5 bases from V and 11 from J, leaving 10 bases between them. CDR3 DNA: TGTGCCAGCAGTTTATGGGAGGCCCAGCATTTT. This gives the protein CASSLWEAQHF.

This clonotype occurred many times. V is TRBV6-2 or TRBV6-3 and J is TRBJ2-7; the D call may be TRBD1 or TRBD2 (5 bases each). Trimming left V 5 bases short and J 3 bases short, with 11 bases between. The CDR3 loop spans 13 amino acids. Germline values: CDR1 MNHEY, CDR2 SVGEGT. In DNA, the CDR3 is TGTGCCAGCAGTCACCGGGACGGCTACGAGCAGTACTTC. Residues: CASSHRDGYEQYF.

This clonotype was seen at least ten times. The chain combines TRBV13 with TRBJ1-2, with D tentatively TRBD1 (5 bases). V dropped 5 bases and J dropped 8 bases, with 9 bases sitting between them. CDR1 is PRHDT, CDR2 FYEKMQ, per germline (reference sequence). CDR3 size: 11 residues. The CDR3 nucleotides read TGTGCCAGCAGCGCTTCAGGGGGCTACACCTTC. Encoded protein: CASSASGGYTF.

In its sample, this clonotype was seen many times. V is TRBV7-9 and J is TRBJ2-7; D may correspond to TRBD1 or TRBD2 (5 bases each). This CDR3 spans 14 amino acids. The V and J ends lost 0 bases and 6 bases respectively, with 12 bases between them. Germline V lookup: CDR1 SEHNR, CDR2 FQNEAQ (reference sequence). CDR3 sequence (DNA): TGTGCCAGCAGCTTAGCGCTGGGGGTCGGCGAGCAGTACTTC. Its protein product is CASSLALGVGEQYF.

The rearrangement uses TRBV7-2 and TRBJ2-5; no clear D. Germline V lookup: CDR1 SGHTA, CDR2 FQGNSA. V lost 6 bases to trimming and J lost 5 bases, with 13 bases between them. CDR3 length: 13 amino acids. This CDR3 reads CASRRHVQETQYF. The CDR3 DNA follows: TGTGCCAGCAGGAGACATGTGCAGGAGACCCAGTACTTC.

Ten or more counts support this clonotype. The V call is TRBV4-1, the J call TRBJ2-5; D may be TRBD2 (5 bases). V lost 0 bases, J lost 2 bases, and 10 bases lay in between. Germline lookup yields CDR1 MGHRA and CDR2 YSYEKL. The CDR3 consists of 15 residues. The CDR3 nucleotides read TGCGCCAGCAGCCAAGACCTAGCTCCGCAAGAGACCCAGTACTTC. Encoded protein: CASSQDLAPQETQYF.

With regard to this clonotype: This CDR3 fails to terminate in the conserved phenylalanine or tryptophan, so it likely reflects a read error. V usage is TRBV5-1 and J usage is TRBJ2-7, with D possibly being TRBD1 or TRBD2 (5 bases each). V gave up 0 bases and J gave up 2 bases, with 9 bases separating them. The CDR3 has 14 residues. Germline V lookup: CDR1 SGHRS, CDR2 YFSETQ. CDR3 sequence: CASSLAGATYEQYL. In nucleotides, the CDR3 is TGCGCCAGCAGCTTGGCCGGGGCCACCTACGAGCAGTACTTA.

A word on this clonotype: A read error may explain this, as a much larger clone is one base away. This chain uses TRBV5-1 with TRBJ1-3, with D uncertain. Germline assignment: CDR1 SGHRS and CDR2 YFSETQ. CDR3 length equals 14 residues. CDR3 coding DNA: TGCGCCAGCAGCGGTGGTGACTCTGGAAACACCATGTATTTT. Translating it yields CASSGGDSGNTMYF.

This clonotype was recorded many times. The chain joins TRBV28 to TRBJ2-2; 7 bases align to TRBD1. The germline CDR1 and CDR2 sequences are MDHEN and SYDVKM. Trimming at V came to 5 bases and at J to 8 bases, leaving 11 bases not matched to a gene. There are 15 residues in the CDR3. CDR3 in DNA: TGTGCCAGCAGTCTCTCGACAGGGCGGCGAGGGGAGCTGTTTTTT. It specifies CASSLSTGRRGELFF.

This clonotype was detected ten times or more. V usage is TRBV28 and J usage is TRBJ2-4; D uncertain. The CDR3 runs 12 residues. The germline gives CDR1 MDHEN, CDR2 SYDVKM. Trimming stripped 3 bases from V and 7 bases from J, with 7 bases between. The CDR3 here is CASSLVGNIQYF. The CDR3 region has the DNA TGTGCCAGCAGTTTGGTAGGGAACATTCAGTACTTC. Filled out from reference TRBV28 and TRBJ2-4, the complete variable domain reads DVKVTQSSRYLVKRTGEKVFLECVQDMDHENMFWYRQDPGLGLRLIYFSYDVKMKEKGDIPEGYSVSREKKERFSLILESASTNQTSMYLCASSLVGNIQYFGAGTRLSVL.

This clonotype came up many times. This chain uses TRBV29-1 with TRBJ1-1; tentatively, D is TRBD1 (6 bases). V was pared by 4 bases and J by 1 base, with 10 bases between. The germline V gene encodes CDR1 SQVTM and CDR2 ANQGSEA. This CDR3 has 13 residues. The DNA for the CDR3 is TGCAGCGTTGGAAGGACAGCGAACACTGAAGCTTTCTTT. Translating it yields CSVGRTANTEAFF.

This clonotype was detected ten times or more. The rearrangement links TRBV6-1 to TRBJ1-6; 8 bases line up with TRBD1. This CDR3 spans 15 amino acids. CDR1 and CDR2 from the germline V gene are MNHNS and SASEGT. The V segment lost 0 bases and the J segment 5 bases; nucleotides outside the gene matches: 0. CDR3 DNA: TGTGCCAGCAGTGAAGCGACAGGGGATAATTCACCCCTCCACTTT. It codes for CASSEATGDNSPLHF.

The chain employs TRBV28 and TRBJ2-7; TRBD2 agrees at 15 bases. Germline V lookup: CDR1 MDHEN, CDR2 SYDVKM. After removal of 5 bases from V and 1 base from J, the junction contained 12 bases not matched to a gene. This CDR3 is 19 amino acids long. The CDR3 loop reads CASSPYTAGLAGGSYEQYF. The CDR3 coding sequence is TGTGCCAGCAGTCCATATACGGCGGGACTAGCGGGAGGTTCCTACGAGCAGTACTTC.

This clonotype was observed at least ten times. The chain couples TRBV30 to TRBJ1-5; weak D call: TRBD1 (5 bases). This CDR3 contains 14 residues. Germline V gene data show CDR1 as GTSNPN and CDR2 as SVGIG (reference sequence). Deletions cut 0 bases from V and 6 bases from J, with 12 bases between. CDR3 nucleotides: TGTGCCTGGAGTGTACGGGGGGTTACTCAGCCCCAGCATTTT. It encodes CAWSVRGVTQPQHF.

This clonotype was picked up many times. V gene TRBV4-2 combines with J gene TRBJ1-2, with 7 bases identical to TRBD1. CDR3 length: 16 amino acids. J lost 8 bases, V lost 0 bases, and 12 bases had no gene match. CDR1 and CDR2 from the germline V gene are LGHNA and YNFKEQ. The CDR3 loop reads CASSQDRYRGAEGYTF. In nucleotides, the CDR3 is TGTGCCAGCAGCCAAGACCGATACAGGGGTGCCGAAGGCTACACCTTC.